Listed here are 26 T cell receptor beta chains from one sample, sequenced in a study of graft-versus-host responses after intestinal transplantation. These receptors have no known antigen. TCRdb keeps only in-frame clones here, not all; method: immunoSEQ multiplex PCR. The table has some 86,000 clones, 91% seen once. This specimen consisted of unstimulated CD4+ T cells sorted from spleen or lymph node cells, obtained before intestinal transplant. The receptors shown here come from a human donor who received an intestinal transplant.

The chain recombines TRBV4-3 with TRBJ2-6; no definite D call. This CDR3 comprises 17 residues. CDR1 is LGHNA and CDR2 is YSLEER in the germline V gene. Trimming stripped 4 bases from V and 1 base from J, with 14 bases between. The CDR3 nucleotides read TGCGCCAGCAGCCCCCGATACGAGGTGTCTGGGGCCAACGTCCTGACTTTC. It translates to CASSPRYEVSGANVLTF.

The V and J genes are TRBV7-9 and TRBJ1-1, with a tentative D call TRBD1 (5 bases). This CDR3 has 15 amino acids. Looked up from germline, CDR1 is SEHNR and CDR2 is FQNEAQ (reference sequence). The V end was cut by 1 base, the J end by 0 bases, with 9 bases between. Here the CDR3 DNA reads TGTGCCAGCAGCTTAGGCGGGGGACTGAACACTGAAGCTTTCTTT. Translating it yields CASSLGGGLNTEAFF.

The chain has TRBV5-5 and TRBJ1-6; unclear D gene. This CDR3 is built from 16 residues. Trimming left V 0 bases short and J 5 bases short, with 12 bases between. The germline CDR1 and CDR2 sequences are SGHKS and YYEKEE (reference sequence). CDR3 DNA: TGTGCCAGCAGCTTGGATCTCCGGTTAGATAATTCACCCCTCCACTTT. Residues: CASSLDLRLDNSPLHF.

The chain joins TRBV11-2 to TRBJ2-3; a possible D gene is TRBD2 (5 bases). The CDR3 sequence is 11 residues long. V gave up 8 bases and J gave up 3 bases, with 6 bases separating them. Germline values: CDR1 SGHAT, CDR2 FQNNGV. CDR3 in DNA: TGTGCCAGCCGGGGAACAGATACGCAGTATTTT. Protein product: CASRGTDTQYF.

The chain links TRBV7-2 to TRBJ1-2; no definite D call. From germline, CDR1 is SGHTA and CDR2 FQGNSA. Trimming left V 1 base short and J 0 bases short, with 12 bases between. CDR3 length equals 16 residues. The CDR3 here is CASSLESTGANYGYTF. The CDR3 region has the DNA TGTGCCAGCAGCTTAGAGTCAACCGGGGCTAACTATGGCTACACCTTC.

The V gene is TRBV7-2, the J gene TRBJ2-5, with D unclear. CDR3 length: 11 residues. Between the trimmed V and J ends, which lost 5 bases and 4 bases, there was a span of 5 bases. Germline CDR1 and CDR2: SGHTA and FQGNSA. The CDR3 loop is CASSLLETQYF. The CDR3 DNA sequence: TGTGCCAGCAGCCTCTTAGAGACCCAGTACTTC.

Here the CDR3 reads CASSLEGGNTEAFF. The CDR3 DNA follows: TGTGCCAGCAGCTTAGAAGGGGGAAACACTGAAGCTTTCTTT. J is TRBJ1-1 and V is TRBV11-3, with D perhaps matching TRBD1 (6 bases). Germline V gives CDR1 SGHNT, CDR2 YENEEA. V was clipped by 0 bases and J by 2 bases, with 7 bases between them. The CDR3 totals 14 residues. Filled out from reference TRBV11-3 and TRBJ1-1, the complete variable domain reads EAGVVQSPRYKIIEKKQPVAFWCNPISGHNTLYWYLQNLGQGPELLIRYENEEAVDDSQLPKDRFSAERLKGVDSTLKIQPAELGDSAVYLCASSLEGGNTEAFFGQGTRLTVV.

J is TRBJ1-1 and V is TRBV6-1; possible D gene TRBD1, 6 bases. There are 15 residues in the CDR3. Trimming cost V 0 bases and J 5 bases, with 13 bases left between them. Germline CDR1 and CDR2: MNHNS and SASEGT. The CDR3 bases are TGTGCCAGCAGTGAAGCACAGACAGGTGGAACTGAAGCTTTCTTT. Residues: CASSEAQTGGTEAFF.

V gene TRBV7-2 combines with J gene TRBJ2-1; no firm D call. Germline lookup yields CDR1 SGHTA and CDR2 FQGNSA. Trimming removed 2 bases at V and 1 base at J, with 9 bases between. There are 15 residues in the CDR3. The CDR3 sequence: CASSLLARSYNEQFF. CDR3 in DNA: TGTGCCAGCAGCTTACTTGCGCGTTCCTACAATGAGCAGTTCTTC.

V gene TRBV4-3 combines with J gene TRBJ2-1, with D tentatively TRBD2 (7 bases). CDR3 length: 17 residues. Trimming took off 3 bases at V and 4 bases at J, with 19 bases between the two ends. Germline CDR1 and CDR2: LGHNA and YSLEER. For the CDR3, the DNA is TGCGCCAGCAGCCATGCAAGGGGGGGCCACGTATACAATGAGCAGTTCTTC. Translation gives CASSHARGGHVYNEQFF.

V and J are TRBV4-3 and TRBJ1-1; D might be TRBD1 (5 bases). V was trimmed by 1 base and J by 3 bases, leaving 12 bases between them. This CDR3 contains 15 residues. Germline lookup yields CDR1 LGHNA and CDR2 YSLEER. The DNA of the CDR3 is TGCGCCAGCAGCCAAGCAGGGTTTTATGACACTGAAGCTTTCTTT. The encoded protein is CASSQAGFYDTEAFF.

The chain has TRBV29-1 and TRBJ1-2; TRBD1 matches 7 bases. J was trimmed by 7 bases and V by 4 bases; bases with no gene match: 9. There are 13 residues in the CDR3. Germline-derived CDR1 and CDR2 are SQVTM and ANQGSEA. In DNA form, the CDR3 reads TGCAGCGTTGTAAGGGGGCTTACGGTTGGCTACACCTTC. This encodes CSVVRGLTVGYTF.

DNA for the CDR3: TGTGCCAGCAGCTTAGCCTTAGGGACAGGGTTGGAGAATGAGCAGTTCTTC. Residues: CASSLALGTGLENEQFF. The chain couples TRBV7-9 to TRBJ2-1, with 9 bases that match TRBD1. CDR3 length equals 17 residues. J was trimmed by 7 bases and V by 0 bases; bases with no gene match: 10. Germline V gene lookup returns CDR1 SEHNR and CDR2 FQNEAQ (reference sequence). The variable domain in full, with the rest retrieved from reference TRBV7-9 and TRBJ2-1, is DTGVSQNPRHKITKRGQNVTFRCDPISEHNRLYWYRQTLGQGPEFLTYFQNEAQLEKSRLLSDRFSAERPKGSFSTLEIQRTEQGDSAMYLCASSLALGTGLENEQFFGPGTRLTVL.

This CDR3 is CASRARLAGYNEQFF. The CDR3, as DNA: TGTGCCAGCAGGGCAAGACTAGCGGGTTACAATGAGCAGTTCTTC. The chain carries TRBV6-5 and TRBJ2-1, with 10 bases aligning to TRBD2. There are 15 residues in the CDR3. The V gene's germline CDR1 is MNHEY and CDR2 SVGAGI. V lost 6 bases, J lost 4 bases, and 6 bases stayed unmatched.

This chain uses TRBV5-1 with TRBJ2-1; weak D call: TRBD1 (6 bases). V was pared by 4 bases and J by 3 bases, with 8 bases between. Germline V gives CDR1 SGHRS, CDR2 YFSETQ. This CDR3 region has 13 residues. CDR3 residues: CASSPDSYNEQFF. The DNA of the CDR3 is TGCGCCAGCAGCCCGGACAGCTACAATGAGCAGTTCTTC.

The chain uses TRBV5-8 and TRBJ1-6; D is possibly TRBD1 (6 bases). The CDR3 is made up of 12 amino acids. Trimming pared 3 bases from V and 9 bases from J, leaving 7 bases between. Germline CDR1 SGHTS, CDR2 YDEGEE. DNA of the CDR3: TGTGCCAGCAGCTGGGGGCTTTCACCCCTCCACTTT. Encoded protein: CASSWGLSPLHF.

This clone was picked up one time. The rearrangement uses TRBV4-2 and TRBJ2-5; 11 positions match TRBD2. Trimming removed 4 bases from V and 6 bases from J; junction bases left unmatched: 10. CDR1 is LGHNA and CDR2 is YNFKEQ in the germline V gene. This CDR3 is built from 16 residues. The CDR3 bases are TGTGCCAGCAGCCGCCTAGGTAGCGGGGGGGCAAAGACCCAGTACTTC. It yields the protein CASSRLGSGGAKTQYF.

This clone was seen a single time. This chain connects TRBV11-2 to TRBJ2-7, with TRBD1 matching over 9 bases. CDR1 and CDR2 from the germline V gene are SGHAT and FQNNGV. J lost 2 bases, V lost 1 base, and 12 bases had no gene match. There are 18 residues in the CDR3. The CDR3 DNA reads TGTGCCAGCAGCTTAGCCCTGGGTGGGGACAGGGTGCCCTACGAGCAGTACTTC. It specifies CASSLALGGDRVPYEQYF.

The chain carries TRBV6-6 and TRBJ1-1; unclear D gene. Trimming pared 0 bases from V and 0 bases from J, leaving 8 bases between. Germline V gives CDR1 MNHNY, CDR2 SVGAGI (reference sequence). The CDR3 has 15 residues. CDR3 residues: CASSYSEQLNTEAFF. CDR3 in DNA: TGTGCCAGCAGTTACTCGGAACAGTTGAACACTGAAGCTTTCTTT.

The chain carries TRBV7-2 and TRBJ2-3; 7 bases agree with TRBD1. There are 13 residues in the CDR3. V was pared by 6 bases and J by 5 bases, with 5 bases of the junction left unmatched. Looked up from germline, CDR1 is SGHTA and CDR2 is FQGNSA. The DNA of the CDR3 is TGTGCCAGCAGATGGACAGGACTAGATACGCAGTATTTT. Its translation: CASRWTGLDTQYF.

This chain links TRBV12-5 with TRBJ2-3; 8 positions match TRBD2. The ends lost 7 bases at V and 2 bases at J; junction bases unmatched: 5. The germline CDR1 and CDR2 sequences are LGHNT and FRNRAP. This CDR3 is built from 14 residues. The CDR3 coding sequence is TGTGCTAGTGCTCCTAGCGGGTACACAGATACGCAGTATTTT. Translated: CASAPSGYTDTQYF.

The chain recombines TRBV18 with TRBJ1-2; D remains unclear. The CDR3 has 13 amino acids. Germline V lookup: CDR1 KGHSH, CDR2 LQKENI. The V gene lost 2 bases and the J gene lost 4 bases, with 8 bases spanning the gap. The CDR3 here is CASSPGGSYGYTF. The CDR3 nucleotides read TGTGCCAGCTCACCAGGAGGGTCCTATGGCTACACCTTC.

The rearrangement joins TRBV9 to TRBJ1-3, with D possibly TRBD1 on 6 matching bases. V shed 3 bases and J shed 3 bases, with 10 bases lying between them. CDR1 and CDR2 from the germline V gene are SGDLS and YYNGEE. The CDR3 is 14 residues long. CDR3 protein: CASSETGNGNTIYF. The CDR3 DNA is TGTGCCAGCAGCGAAACAGGGAATGGAAACACCATATATTTT.

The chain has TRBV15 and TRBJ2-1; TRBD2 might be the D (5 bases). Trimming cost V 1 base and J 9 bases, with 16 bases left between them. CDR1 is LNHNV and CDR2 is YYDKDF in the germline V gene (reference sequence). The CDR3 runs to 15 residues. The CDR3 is CATSRVGLGELEQFF. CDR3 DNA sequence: TGTGCCACCAGCAGAGTAGGCCTCGGGGAGCTTGAGCAGTTCTTC.

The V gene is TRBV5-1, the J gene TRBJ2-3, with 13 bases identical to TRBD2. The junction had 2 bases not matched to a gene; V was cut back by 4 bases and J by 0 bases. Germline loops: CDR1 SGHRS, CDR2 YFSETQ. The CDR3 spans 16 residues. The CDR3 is CASSMGLAGSTDTQYF. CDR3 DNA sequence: TGCGCCAGCAGCATGGGACTAGCGGGAAGCACAGATACGCAGTATTTT.

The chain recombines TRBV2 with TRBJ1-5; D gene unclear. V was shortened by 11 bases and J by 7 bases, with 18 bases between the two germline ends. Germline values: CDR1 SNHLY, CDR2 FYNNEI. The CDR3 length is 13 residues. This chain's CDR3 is CAGNTDTGQPQHF. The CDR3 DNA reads TGTGCCGGCAACACGGATACGGGGCAGCCCCAGCATTTT.